Listed below are T cell receptor beta chains from one sample, sequenced in a study of OX40 agonist ivuxolimab in advanced cancers. Libraries were prepared by immunoSEQ multiplex PCR; TCRdb keeps only in-frame clonotypes and omits some of them. The profile shows 40,000 to 50,000 clones, over 75% of them singletons. The specimen comprised CD4+ or CD8+ T cells sorted from blood, sampled in a trial of the OX40 agonist ivuxolimab. All receptors come from an adult with an advanced solid tumor such as melanoma, head and neck, liver or kidney cancer. CDR3s include the opening cysteine and the closing phenylalanine or tryptophan. Fields, in order: V gene, CDR3 protein.

v_gene: TRBV28
CDR3aa: CASSRYNEQFF

v_gene: TRBV7-7
CDR3aa: CASSLGQSNEQFF

v_gene: TRBV28
CDR3aa: CASSPTGTLQETQYF

v_gene: TRBV19
CDR3aa: CANPNVWTEVSHSSGANVLTF

v_gene: TRBV7-2
CDR3aa: CASTSRWAGANVLTF

v_gene: TRBV28
CDR3aa: CASSFASRTSKGYTF

v_gene: TRBV6-5
CDR3aa: CASSSGTGAASYEQYF

v_gene: TRBV6-6
CDR3aa: CASSQPPGQEYEQYF

v_gene: TRBV28
CDR3aa: CASSLTPEDTQYF

v_gene: TRBV30
CDR3aa: CAWSRTGTNTEAFF